This T cell receptor beta chain was retrieved from a study of immune evolution from preneoplasia to lung adenocarcinoma. On this clone: What it binds is unknown.

This CDR3 region has 15 residues. Germline-derived CDR1 and CDR2 are ENHRY and SYGVKD. V shed 6 bases and J shed 1 base, with 15 bases lying between them. This table comes from immunoSEQ multiplex PCR, and its TCRdb copy is limited to in-frame clones, with some not included. The table includes about 7,800 clones, roughly 72% detected once. Between 2014 and 2017, patients underwent resection in Japan or China. Findings and caveats of the study: From normal lung to invasive adenocarcinoma, top clone frequencies appeared to decrease.

Sequenced material: FFPE lung adenocarcinoma in situ tissue. The TCR was taken from a donor at least 70 years old with lung adenocarcinoma. Some clones in this sample may be carry-over from other donors' samples. This chain links TRBV10-3 with TRBJ2-5; possible D gene TRBD1, 6 bases. Written as DNA, the CDR3 is TGTGCCATCAGCAGACAGGTATCGTCCCAAGAGACCCAGTACTTC. Amino acids: CAISRQVSSQETQYF.